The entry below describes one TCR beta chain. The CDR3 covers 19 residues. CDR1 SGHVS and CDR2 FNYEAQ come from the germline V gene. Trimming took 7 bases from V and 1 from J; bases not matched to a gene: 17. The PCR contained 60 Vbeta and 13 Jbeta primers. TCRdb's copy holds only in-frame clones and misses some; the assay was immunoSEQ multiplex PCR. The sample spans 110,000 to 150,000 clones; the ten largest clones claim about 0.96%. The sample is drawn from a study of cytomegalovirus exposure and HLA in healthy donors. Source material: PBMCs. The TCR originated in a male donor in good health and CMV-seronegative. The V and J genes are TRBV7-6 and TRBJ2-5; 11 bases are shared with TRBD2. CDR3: CASTILAASGGRVQETQYF. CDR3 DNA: TGTGCCAGCACCATCCTGGCGGCTAGCGGGGGGCGGGTCCAAGAGACCCAGTACTTC.